One and the same sample provided the 26 T cell receptor beta chains below, sequenced in a study of blood T cells in healthy people across ages (dated by TCRdb to between 2014 and 2017). The method was 5' RACE. Sequencing relied on an Illumina HiSeq 2500. The second PCR ran for about 7 to 11 cycles and used a J-beta primer mix along with a sample-barcoded 5' primer. The public reads were reanalyzed by TCRdb: fastp trimming at Q25, MiXCR alignment, in-frame beta chains only. Duplicate CDR3 protein sequences are folded into a single record with the most common DNA and genes. For this sample the table gives roughly 800,000 distinct CDR3 sequences, of which roughly 50% were detected only once. Roughly 20% of the sample is held by the ten biggest clonotypes. Specimen: blood. The receptors originated from a man aged 30 to 39 in good health.

The V call is TRBV20-1, the J call TRBJ2-1; D unclear. V was trimmed by 4 bases and J by 3 bases, leaving 13 bases between them. The germline V gene has CDR1 DFQATT and CDR2 SNEGSKA (reference sequence). CDR3 length: 14 amino acids. The CDR3: CSAMSPSLYNEQFF. The CDR3, as DNA: TGCAGTGCTATGTCCCCTTCCCTCTACAATGAGCAGTTCTTC.

This clonotype has only a few counts. In nucleotides, the CDR3 is TGTGCCACCAAAGTGGGACCCTCTAGCACAGATACGCAGTATTTT. Its translation is CATKVGPSSTDTQYF. The chain links TRBV15 to TRBJ2-3, with D tentatively TRBD1 or TRBD2 (5 bases each). The V gene's germline CDR1 is LNHNV and CDR2 YYDKDF (reference sequence). CDR3 length: 15 residues. Trimming stripped 7 bases from V and 0 bases from J, with 14 bases between.

This clonotype was recorded a few times. The chain is built from TRBV7-2 and TRBJ2-2; D possibly uses TRBD1 or TRBD2 (5 bases each). CDR3 size: 13 residues. V was shortened by 0 bases and J by 8 bases, with 7 bases between the two germline ends. Germline V lookup: CDR1 SGHTA, CDR2 FQGNSA. The CDR3 loop reads CASSLAGPGELFF. The DNA for the CDR3 is TGTGCCAGCAGCTTAGCGGGACCTGGGGAGCTGTTTTTT.

The chain recombines TRBV9 with TRBJ2-7; D is perhaps TRBD1 or TRBD2 (5 bases each). CDR3 length equals 17 residues. In germline, CDR1 is SGDLS, CDR2 YYNGEE. V was pared by 0 bases and J by 1 base, with 17 bases between. DNA for the CDR3: TGTGCCAGCAGCGTAGGAGGGGCATCGGGTCTATCCTACGAGCAGTACTTC. It encodes CASSVGGASGLSYEQYF.

This chain joins TRBV5-1 and TRBJ2-3; 8 nucleotides line up with TRBD2. The CDR3 loop spans 14 amino acids. Germline loops: CDR1 SGHRS, CDR2 YFSETQ. V shed 4 bases and J 4 bases; nucleotides not matched to a gene: 5. The CDR3 is CASSTGTSADTQYF. The CDR3 DNA follows: TGCGCCAGCAGCACAGGGACTAGTGCAGATACGCAGTATTTT.

The rearrangement uses TRBV18 and TRBJ2-3; D might be TRBD1 (5 bases). Germline V gives CDR1 KGHSH, CDR2 LQKENI. The length of the CDR3 is 16 residues. V lost 6 bases, J lost 2 bases, and 18 bases lay in between. The CDR3 coding sequence is TGTGCCAGCTCGTTTGCCGGACACGGAAACACAGATACGCAGTATTTT. It yields the protein CASSFAGHGNTDTQYF.

This clonotype was seen more than once but under ten times. The V gene is TRBV4-1, the J gene TRBJ2-7; D not certain. The end of the DNA fits TRBJ2-5 better, so the J call may be wrong. Germline values: CDR1 MGHRA, CDR2 YSYEKL. The CDR3 covers 11 residues. The CDR3 reads CASSQEKTQYF. The DNA of the CDR3 is TGCGCCAGCAGCCAAGAAAAGACCCAGTACTTC.

The chain joins TRBV10-3 to TRBJ2-7; D is ambiguous. The length of the CDR3 is 12 residues. The V gene's germline CDR1 is ENHRY and CDR2 SYGVKD. Between the trimmed V and J ends, which lost 8 bases and 0 bases, there was a span of 8 bases. CDR3 sequence (DNA): TGTGCCATCTTGGGCAACTCCTACGAGCAGTACTTC. Its translation: CAILGNSYEQYF.

The V call is TRBV20-1, the J call TRBJ2-5, with TRBD1 matching 7 bases. The J call could be wrong; TRBJ2-7 is a better fit for the DNA end. This CDR3 comprises 12 residues. Germline V gene sequence: CDR1 DFQATT, CDR2 SNEGSKA (reference sequence). The CDR3 spells CSARETGREQYF. The DNA for the CDR3 is TGCAGTGCTAGGGAGACAGGGCGCGAGCAGTACTTC.

V gene TRBV14 combines with J gene TRBJ1-2, with 10 nucleotides matching TRBD1. Unmatched junction bases numbered 4, after V lost 0 bases and J lost 0 bases. The CDR3 spans 17 residues. Looked up from germline, CDR1 is SGHDN and CDR2 is FVKESK. The CDR3 DNA reads TGTGCCAGCAGCCAAGAGGGACAGGGGAACTCTAACTATGGCTACACCTTC. The encoded protein is CASSQEGQGNSNYGYTF.

This clonotype was seen a handful of times. V is TRBV20-1 and J is TRBJ1-5; D is unresolved. This CDR3 spans 15 amino acids. V was pared by 0 bases and J by 4 bases, with 13 bases between. Germline loops: CDR1 DFQATT, CDR2 SNEGSKA (reference sequence). The DNA of the CDR3 is TGCAGTGCTAGAGAAGGAGAACAGCCTAATCAGCCCCAGCATTTT. It codes for CSAREGEQPNQPQHF.

This clonotype has just one count. The V and J genes are TRBV7-2 and TRBJ2-1; 9 nucleotides align to TRBD2. Germline CDR1 SGHTA, CDR2 FQGNSA. V lost 5 bases to trimming and J lost 5 bases; unmatched junction nucleotides: 10. The CDR3 is 16 residues long. The CDR3 nucleotides read TGTGCCAGCAGCCAGACCCTAGCGGGAATGAACAATGAGCAGTTCTTC. Translated, it gives CASSQTLAGMNNEQFF.

V and J are TRBV7-2 and TRBJ1-5, with D uncertain. Deletions cut 1 base from V and 2 bases from J, with 6 bases between. Germline V CDR1 and CDR2: SGHTA, FQGNSA. This CDR3 is built from 14 residues. This CDR3 reads CASSLVGGNQPQHF. The CDR3 DNA follows: TGTGCCAGCAGCTTAGTTGGGGGCAATCAGCCCCAGCATTTT.

This chain joins TRBV7-2 and TRBJ2-4, with a tentative D call TRBD1 (6 bases). The DNA end is more similar to TRBJ2-7, so the J call may be wrong. Germline V lookup: CDR1 SGHTA, CDR2 FQGNSA. This CDR3 has 15 amino acids. CDR3 nucleotide sequence: TGTGCCAGCAGCCTACAGGGTGCCCTTACTTACGAGCAGTACTTC. As protein: CASSLQGALTYEQYF.

Written as DNA, the CDR3 is TGTGCCACCAGCAGAGATCGGGGTAAGGTACTAGAGCAGTTCTTC. Residues: CATSRDRGKVLEQFF. The chain combines TRBV15 with TRBJ2-1; D is possibly TRBD2 (5 bases). Trimming left V 0 bases short and J 10 bases short, with 16 bases between. The germline V gene encodes CDR1 LNHNV and CDR2 YYDKDF (reference sequence). This CDR3 comprises 15 residues.

V is TRBV27 and J is TRBJ2-7; 9 bases match TRBD1. CDR1 is MNHEY, CDR2 SMNVEV, per germline (reference sequence). Trimming removed 3 bases from V and 1 base from J; junction bases left unmatched: 4. This CDR3 is 15 amino acids long. The CDR3 DNA reads TGTGCCAGCAGTTTGCTAGGGACAGGGTCCTACGAGCAGTACTTC. Protein sequence: CASSLLGTGSYEQYF.

The chain joins TRBV27 to TRBJ1-2; D possibly corresponds to TRBD1 (5 bases). Trimming removed 10 bases from V and 4 bases from J, with 19 bases in between. Germline V gives CDR1 MNHEY, CDR2 SMNVEV (reference sequence). CDR3 length: 14 amino acids. This CDR3 is CATGQRRDGYGYTF. CDR3 nucleotides: TGTGCCACTGGACAAAGGAGGGATGGCTATGGCTACACCTTC.

The rearrangement links TRBV7-9 to TRBJ2-3; possibly TRBD1 for D (5 bases). CDR1 and CDR2 (germline): SEHNR, FQNEAQ (reference sequence). The V end was cut by 3 bases, the J end by 6 bases, with 13 bases between. This CDR3 is 14 amino acids long. The CDR3 loop reads CASSLNQGADTQYF. Here the CDR3 DNA reads TGTGCCAGCAGCTTGAACCAGGGTGCTGATACGCAGTATTTT.

The table lists this clonotype with a few counts. The chain has TRBV9 and TRBJ2-7; 7 nucleotides match TRBD2. Looked up from germline, CDR1 is SGDLS and CDR2 is YYNGEE. The junction had 9 bases not matched to a gene; V was cut back by 0 bases and J by 3 bases. CDR3 length: 16 residues. CDR3 DNA: TGTGCCAGCAGCGTAGCATCGGGACTACCTAACTACGAGCAGTACTTC. This codes for CASSVASGLPNYEQYF.

The chain joins TRBV20-1 to TRBJ2-2; D possibly uses TRBD1 or TRBD2 (6 bases each). The CDR3 is made up of 15 amino acids. The germline V and J ends were trimmed by 5 bases and 7 bases, with 20 bases remaining between them. The germline V gene encodes CDR1 DFQATT and CDR2 SNEGSKA (reference sequence). The CDR3 loop reads CSAPVGGRADGELFF. In DNA form, the CDR3 reads TGCAGTGCTCCTGTCGGGGGCAGGGCGGACGGGGAGCTGTTTTTT.

The rearrangement joins TRBV2 to TRBJ2-3; no clear D gene. In germline, CDR1 is SNHLY, CDR2 FYNNEI. This CDR3 region has 13 residues. V was shortened by 6 bases and J by 2 bases, with 9 bases between the two germline ends. The CDR3 DNA reads TGTGCCAGCAGGGGAAGCCTCACAGATACGCAGTATTTT. Translated: CASRGSLTDTQYF.

This clonotype turned up a few times. This chain links TRBV7-2 with TRBJ2-5; no definite D call. Germline V gene sequence: CDR1 SGHTA, CDR2 FQGNSA. The CDR3 has 13 amino acids. Trimming took 5 bases from V and 4 from J, leaving 11 bases between them. CDR3 nucleotides: TGTGCCAGCAGCCAGAGCGTGGTAGAGACCCAGTACTTC. Residues: CASSQSVVETQYF.

The chain has TRBV6-1 and TRBJ2-1, with 11 positions matching TRBD2. With V trimmed by 6 bases and J by 15 bases, 28 bases remained unmatched. CDR3 length: 19 residues. The germline V gene has CDR1 MNHNS and CDR2 SASEGT. CDR3 bases: TGTGCCAGCAGCCCCCCCGGGACTAGCGGCCCCCACGGACTTGAGCGCTGGTTCTTC. Translation gives CASSPPGTSGPHGLERWFF.

The table lists this clonotype with a count of one. V gene TRBV4-1 combines with J gene TRBJ1-5; D gene unclear. From germline, CDR1 is MGHRA and CDR2 YSYEKL. The CDR3 spans 15 residues. With 1 base removed from V and 3 bases from J, the gap between germline ends came to 10 bases. This CDR3 is CASSQVRLYNQPQHF. CDR3 coding DNA: TGCGCCAGCAGCCAAGTACGCCTGTACAATCAGCCCCAGCATTTT.

V gene TRBV20-1 combines with J gene TRBJ2-5; 8 bases agree with TRBD2. This CDR3 contains 15 residues. Germline V lookup: CDR1 DFQATT, CDR2 SNEGSKA (reference sequence). J lost 0 bases, V lost 3 bases, and 6 bases had no gene match. CDR3 in DNA: TGCAGTGCTAGTTGGCTAGCGGGCTACCAAGAGACCCAGTACTTC. Translating gives CSASWLAGYQETQYF.

The chain uses TRBV9 and TRBJ2-5; D may match TRBD1 or TRBD2 (6 bases each). V was pared by 4 bases and J by 5 bases, with 15 bases between. Germline CDR1 is SGDLS and CDR2 is YYNGEE. The CDR3 has 14 amino acids. The CDR3 nucleotides are TGTGCCAGCAGCAAAGGGGGGCCCAGGGAGACCCAGTACTTC. Its protein product is CASSKGGPRETQYF.